One and the same sample provided the 8 T cell receptor beta chains below, sequenced in a study of tissue T cells after allogeneic stem cell transplantation. Using immunoSEQ multiplex PCR, the repertoire was profiled, and TCRdb retains in-frame clones only, with some absent. The repertoire has 6,500 to 7,000 clones, around 50% of them found once; the top ten carry approximately 3.9%. Indicated time point: mouse harvest day 7 after allogeneic transplant. Tail vein injection delivered 10^7 T-cell-depleted bone marrow cells and 10^6 splenic CD5+ T cells. The specimen sequenced was gut tissue. The receptors stem from a female BALB/c mouse given C57BL/6 T cells with graft-versus-host disease after an allogeneic hematopoietic cell transplant.

In this sample, this clone turned up a few times. The genes and germline here are from mouse. The missing CDR3 end, 1 residue past where the read stops, is filled in from the germline J gene. The chain uses TRBV2 and TRBJ2-7, with 10 bases that match TRBD2. CDR1 LGHNA and CDR2 YSYQKL come from the germline V gene. This CDR3 has 15 residues. Trimming at V came to 3 bases and at J to 0 bases, leaving 2 bases not matched to a gene. The covered CDR3 bases are TGTGCCAGCAGCCACCGGACTGGGGGCTCCTATGAACAGTAC. Its translation: CASSHRTGGSYEQY. The CDR3 as a whole reads CASSHRTGGSYEQYF.

This clone was observed a few times. The genes are named according to mouse. The CDR3 goes on 1 residue after the read ends, and that part is filled in from the germline J gene. This chain links TRBV15 with TRBJ2-7, with D hard to call. Germline assignment: CDR1 SGHND and CDR2 FRSKSL. The length of the CDR3 is 10 residues. V was pared by 1 base and J by 7 bases, with 2 bases between. CDR3 sequence: CASSLGEQYF. Incomplete CDR3 DNA: TGTGCCAGCAGTTTAGGGGAACAGTAC.

Points on this clone: Genes and germline are mouse. The observed sequence ends 1 residue before the CDR3 terminus, with the missing tail filled in from the germline J gene. The chain joins TRBV26 to TRBJ1-6, with 7 nucleotides matching TRBD1. TRBJ1-6 is annotated as an ORF whose role is uncertain. Germline CDR1 reads KGHPV; CDR2 reads FQNQEV (reference sequence). The ends lost 5 bases at V and 7 bases at J; junction bases unmatched: 5. The CDR3 has 14 residues. The CDR3 sequence: CASSETGKNSPLYF. CDR3 bases read: TGTGCCAGCAGTGAGACAGGGAAAAATTCGCCCCTCTAC.

To note about this clone: Mouse gene names and germline throughout. Read coverage stops 1 residue before the CDR3 terminus; the germline J gene supplies the remainder. V usage is TRBV4 and J usage is TRBJ2-1, with 12 bases lining up with TRBD2. V was pared by 5 bases and J by 3 bases, with 2 bases of the junction left unmatched. The CDR3 sequence is 15 residues long. Germline V gene lookup returns CDR1 LGHDT and CDR2 YNNKQL (reference sequence). This chain's CDR3 is CASSEDWGGYAEQFF. The sequenced part of the CDR3 DNA is TGTGCCAGCAGCGAGGACTGGGGGGGCTATGCTGAGCAGTTC.

About this clone: Gene names and germline refer to mouse. The CDR3 is cut off 1 residue early in the read; its end comes from the germline J gene. This chain connects TRBV26 to TRBJ1-3, with a possible D match to TRBD1 (5 bases). The CDR3 consists of 12 residues. Per germline, CDR1 KGHPV and CDR2 FQNQEV (reference sequence). Trimming shortened V by 7 bases and J by 2 bases, and 6 bases separated the two germline ends. Partial CDR3 DNA: TGTGCCAGCACGGGGGCTGGAAATACGCTCTAT. This sequence encodes CASTGAGNTLY. The entire CDR3 protein is CASTGAGNTLYF. Combining the CDR3 with reference TRBV26 and TRBJ1-3 gives the whole variable domain NSKVIQTPRYLVKGQGQKAKMRCIPEKGHPVVFWYQQNKNNEFKFLINFQNQEVLQQIDMTEKRFSAECPSNSPCSLEIQSSEAGDSALYLCASTGAGNTLYFGEGSRLIVV.

Of note for this clone: The listed genes are named as in mouse. The read gets to within 1 residue of the CDR3 end, and the germline J gene fills in the rest. The rearrangement uses TRBV12-2 and TRBJ1-4, with 7 nucleotides matching TRBD1. The CDR3 consists of 15 residues. V lost 4 bases to trimming and J lost 0 bases; unmatched junction nucleotides: 4. Germline CDR1 is SGHLS and CDR2 is HYDKME. The chain's CDR3 is CASSLGQISNERLFF. Partial CDR3 DNA: TGTGCCAGCTCCCTGGGACAGATTTCCAACGAAAGATTATTT.

As concerns this clone: The gene names here belong to mouse. The read ends 1 residue before the CDR3 terminus; that terminus is restored from the germline J gene. V is TRBV26 and J is TRBJ1-1; the D is unclear. Per germline, CDR1 KGHPV and CDR2 FQNQEV (reference sequence). CDR3 size: 13 residues. Trimming left V 3 bases short and J 0 bases short, with 5 bases between. The CDR3 protein is CASSLETNTEVFF. The DNA read from the CDR3 is TGTGCCAGCAGTCTAGAGACAAACACAGAAGTCTTC. Full variable domain (rest looked up from reference TRBV26 and TRBJ1-1): NSKVIQTPRYLVKGQGQKAKMRCIPEKGHPVVFWYQQNKNNEFKFLINFQNQEVLQQIDMTEKRFSAECPSNSPCSLEIQSSEAGDSALYLCASSLETNTEVFFGKGTRLTVV.

Note on this clone: All gene names here are mouse names. The sequenced fragment ends 1 residue before the CDR3 boundary, so the rest is inferred from the germline J gene. This chain uses TRBV26 with TRBJ1-4, with D tentatively TRBD1 (5 bases). Trimming pared 2 bases from V and 2 bases from J, leaving 6 bases between. Looked up from germline, CDR1 is KGHPV and CDR2 is FQNQEV (reference sequence). This CDR3 spans 14 amino acids. CDR3 sequence: CASSLGQSNERLFF. Partial CDR3 DNA: TGTGCCAGCAGTCTGGGACAATCCAACGAAAGATTATTT.